This T cell receptor beta chain originates from a study of OX40 agonist ivuxolimab in advanced cancers. Study observations and caveats: In the 0.1-3.0 mg/kg groups, partial responders showed among the lowest expansion.

Trimming left V 0 bases short and J 2 bases short, with 12 bases between. The CDR3 runs 15 residues. Germline V gene lookup returns CDR1 SGHNT and CDR2 YYREEE (reference sequence). Measured with immunoSEQ multiplex PCR; TCRdb has only the in-frame clones, and not every one. The sample consists of more than 80,000 clones, around 86% of them appearing once. Notes on this clone: Its specificity is not known.

This TCR was sampled from an adult with an advanced solid tumor such as melanoma, head and neck, liver or kidney cancer. Material: CD4+ or CD8+ T cells sorted from blood, obtained in a trial of the OX40 agonist ivuxolimab. The rearrangement uses TRBV5-4 and TRBJ2-7; possible D gene TRBD1, 5 bases. DNA of the CDR3: TGTGCCAGCAGCTTGGGGGGCGTTTCGACCTACGAGCAGTACTTC. Its translation: CASSLGGVSTYEQYF.